The clone carrying this TCR beta chain was picked up many times. The data derive from a study of T cells in Graves' hyperthyroidism and ophthalmopathy. The CDR3 has 15 residues. The V end was cut by 8 bases, the J end by 1 base, with 16 bases between. Germline V lookup: CDR1 SGHRS, CDR2 YFSETQ. Researchers took RNA transcripts and amplified the TCR beta CDR3 regions from them. HTBI primers were the set used in a first-round RT-PCR of the TCR CDR3. TCRdb redid the calling of the multiplex PCR reads with MiXCR, one entry per CDR3 protein. The table includes approximately 270,000 distinct CDR3 sequences, 14% to 15% detected once.

The clonotype originates from a woman between 35 and 50 years old with Graves' hyperthyroidism that later progressed to Graves' ophthalmopathy. The sequenced sample consisted of blood. The chain couples TRBV5-1 to TRBJ1-5, with D maybe TRBD1 (5 bases). CDR3 sequence: CASRPTGTSNQPQHF. In DNA, the CDR3 is TGCGCCAGTAGACCAACCGGGACGAGCAATCAGCCCCAGCATTTT.